This T cell receptor (beta chain) was captured in a study of blood T cell repertoires in COVID-19 (TCRdb year 2020). Concerning the study at large: Samples from collaborators originated in the United States, Italy and Spain and spanned both the acute and convalescent phases of COVID-19. The prospective study material was composed of cDNA or gDNA derived from T cells, B-cell-depleted T cells, or PBMCs. The sample metadata nearly always contained a de-identified subject ID, COVID-19 status, age in years and sex. The repertoires were released in a freely available public database meant as a resource for research on the immune response to SARS-CoV-2. The samples were drawn from the first 160 participants of the ongoing ImmuneRACE study and from some 1,300 subjects provided by 6 global collaborators. The dataset comprised deeply sampled blood TCRbeta repertoires from subjects exposed to, actively infected with, or recovered from COVID-19. Where available, HLA class I and class II types were obtained from metadata supplied by the sample provider rather than from assay-based typing. General conclusions and limits of the study: How much clinical and demographic metadata was included differed by source and by participant, and the metadata was provided uncurated.

The immunoSEQ Assay, a bias-controlled multiplex PCR, was used to amplify TCRbeta CDR3 regions from genomic DNA. Per the authors' processing: The number of nucleated cells in each sample was estimated from the amplification of reference gene primers within the assay. To quantify the absolute abundance of each unique TCRbeta CDR3 rearrangement, sequence reads were collapsed and filtered. For each sample, productive Simpson clonality was calculated by taking the square root of Simpson's diversity index across productive rearrangements. The table comes from immuneACCESS by way of TCRdb, which keeps in-frame sequences with V and J called. Part of the clones is missing from these tables; in studies checked, under half for an unresolved V gene and the rest for unknown reasons. Clone size and the V and J calls come from that table; the DNA yielded D and trimming. The sample includes 350,000 to 400,000 clones, with roughly nine tenths observed a single time. 3% of the sample is held by the ten biggest clonotypes.

A word on this clone: Its antigen has not been determined. No much larger clone exists at a distance of one base, and base qualities are not known.

Via the germline V gene, CDR1 is SGDLS and CDR2 YYNGEE. From its cysteine to its phenylalanine, the CDR3 spans 15 amino acids. Only the CDR3 region is kept as DNA, spanning 45 bases read in frame from base 1. V loses 0 bases at its end and J loses 6 bases; junction bases beyond the gene matches: 5. In Seattle, one collaborating source enrolled patients while the infection was active and tracked those patients longitudinally over the course of disease. The collaborating institutions used their own protocols to collect whole blood in K2EDTA tubes. For TCRbeta analysis, collaborator samples were shipped as frozen whole blood, as isolated PBMCs, or as DNA extracted from either sample type.

This receptor was identified in a woman aged 25 to 45 with COVID-19, enrolled during active disease. The source material was peripheral blood. The chain was built from TRBV9 and TRBJ2-1, and 8 junction bases match TRBD2. Read as DNA, the sequence is TGTGCCAGCAGCGTAGCGGGGGGGAATGCCAATGAGCAGTTCTTC. Its translation is CASSVAGGNANEQFF. Reference TRBV9 and TRBJ2-1 genes cover what lies past the CDR3, so the full variable domain is DSGVTQTPKHLITATGQRVTLRCSPRSGDLSVYWYQQSLDQGLQFLIQYYNGEERAKGNILERFSAQQFPDLHSELNLSSLELGDSALYFCASSVAGGNANEQFFGPGTRLTVL.